This TCR beta chain was captured by sequencing in a study of blood T cell repertoires in COVID-19. About the study: The United States, Italy and Spain were the sources of the acute and convalescent COVID-19 samples. Sources were T cells, B-cell-depleted T cells, or PBMCs; the material itself was cDNA or gDNA.

Assay: immunoSEQ multiplex PCR; the TCRdb copy retains only in-frame clones and omits some. Among around 140,000 clones listed, 65% to 85% were seen once. Germline trimming cut 5 bases from V and 10 bases from J; bases unmatched to any gene: 15. The CDR3 runs to 15 residues. Per the germline V gene, CDR1 is MDHEN and CDR2 is SYDVKM. Sequenced sample: peripheral blood. The TCR comes from a woman aged 55-70 years with acute or convalescent COVID-19. V usage is TRBV28 and J usage is TRBJ2-7, with 9 bases identical to TRBD2. The CDR3 loop is CASSPAAGGLPLQYF. CDR3 nucleotide sequence: TGTGCCAGCAGTCCCGCGGCGGGAGGGCTCCCATTACAGTACTTC.